This entry lists 19 T cell receptor beta chains sequenced from one sample in a study of regulatory T cells in long-lasting Graves disease (dated by TCRdb to about 2021). The time point label corresponds to: persistent/refractory GD, antithyroid drugs over 5 years with positive TRAb. RNA was extracted from PBMCs in TRIzol for both TCR sequencing and RNA sequencing. To prepare the library, multiplex PCR was applied. The sample was run on an Illumina HiSeq 4000. To build TCR beta libraries, CDR3 regions were amplified by Arm-PCR using iRepertoire HTBI primers. TCRdb's own reprocessing of the public reads used fastp at Q25 and MiXCR and kept productive beta chains. Each CDR3 protein appears once, grouped with its most common genes and DNA. Counted in this sample were a few hundred thousand distinct CDR3 sequences; 20% to 25% of them appeared once. Around 7% of the sample lies in the top ten. The sample was peripheral blood mononuclear cells (PBMCs), taken when the disease was refractory, from a patient treated with antithyroid drugs. Every receptor here comes from a female donor with Graves disease.

V gene TRBV6-2 or TRBV6-3 combines with J gene TRBJ1-6; D remains unclear. V gave up 7 bases and J gave up 3 bases, with 10 bases separating them. The CDR3 sequence is 14 residues long. Germline V gene lookup returns CDR1 MNHEY and CDR2 SVGEGT. The CDR3 loop reads CASTPDFYNSPLHF. CDR3 nucleotide sequence: TGTGCCAGCACGCCGGATTTCTATAATTCACCCCTCCACTTT.

This clonotype was observed a handful of times. The genes are TRBV7-9 and TRBJ1-1; D uncertain. The V end was cut by 2 bases, the J end by 5 bases, with 9 bases between. Germline CDR1 reads SEHNR; CDR2 reads FQNEAQ (reference sequence). This CDR3 is 13 amino acids long. The CDR3 spells CASSLSEETEAFF. The CDR3 nucleotides are TGTGCCAGCAGCTTATCCGAGGAGACTGAAGCTTTCTTT.

The chain combines TRBV20-1 with TRBJ2-4; 7 bases align to TRBD2. Germline V lookup: CDR1 DFQATT, CDR2 SNEGSKA (reference sequence). This CDR3 has 14 residues. The V gene end was trimmed by 6 bases and the J gene end by 1 base; junction bases not matched to a gene: 6. In DNA form, the CDR3 reads TGCAGTGCACCCTCGGGGGGTGCCAAAAACATTCAGTACTTC. It translates to CSAPSGGAKNIQYF.

The rearrangement links TRBV27 to TRBJ2-5; 9 bases fit TRBD2. Germline values: CDR1 MNHEY, CDR2 SMNVEV (reference sequence). The CDR3 covers 16 residues. V trimming: 3 bases; J trimming: 3 bases; junction bases outside the gene matches: 8. In DNA form, the CDR3 reads TGTGCCAGCAGTTTCGCGGGGGGGCGAATCGAAGAGACCCAGTACTTC. Protein: CASSFAGGRIEETQYF.

Many counts were recorded for this clonotype. The rearrangement joins TRBV12-3 or TRBV12-4 to TRBJ1-5, with D possibly TRBD1 on 6 matching bases. The ends were cut back, 5 bases at V and 0 bases at J, with 8 bases in the middle. The CDR3 consists of 14 residues. CDR3 nucleotide sequence: TGTGCCAGCAGTCGACAGGTTAGCAATCAGCCCCAGCATTTT. Translation: CASSRQVSNQPQHF.

The sample holds many counts of this clonotype. This chain links TRBV7-3 with TRBJ1-2; D remains ambiguous. The V gene lost 2 bases and the J gene lost 8 bases, with 15 bases spanning the gap. The germline gives CDR1 SGHTA, CDR2 FQGTGA. The CDR3 totals 14 residues. The CDR3 region has the DNA TGTGCCAGCAGCTTAGGAGGAGCCCTCGGGGGCTACACCTTC. Translation: CASSLGGALGGYTF.

This chain links TRBV4-2 with TRBJ2-5; a possible D gene is TRBD2 (6 bases). Germline V gene lookup returns CDR1 LGHNA and CDR2 YNFKEQ. This CDR3 region has 16 residues. V was trimmed by 0 bases and J by 2 bases, leaving 13 bases between them. CDR3 coding DNA: TGTGCCAGCAGCCAAGATGGGGGGTTCACTCAAGAGACCCAGTACTTC. Translating gives CASSQDGGFTQETQYF.

This clonotype was observed a handful of times. This may be a read error, as it is one base from a much larger clone. V and J are TRBV28 and TRBJ2-2, with D possibly being TRBD2 (6 bases). The CDR3 covers 15 residues. V lost 7 bases and J 7 bases, leaving 19 bases between the germline ends. In germline, CDR1 is MDHEN, CDR2 SYDVKM. DNA of the CDR3: TGTGCCAGCACGGGCGGGATGAGTGTGAACGGGGAGCTGTTTTTT. It codes for CASTGGMSVNGELFF.

The table lists this clonotype with a few counts. This chain connects TRBV25-1 to TRBJ2-1; 11 bases are a match to TRBD2. Germline V gene lookup returns CDR1 MGHDK and CDR2 SYGVNS. This CDR3 region has 20 residues. V lost 4 bases to trimming and J lost 6 bases; unmatched junction nucleotides: 20. The CDR3 here is CASSVTPGLAEKGLINEQFF. DNA of the CDR3: TGTGCCAGCAGTGTTACACCGGGACTAGCGGAGAAAGGCTTAATCAATGAGCAGTTCTTC. Drawing the rest from reference TRBV25-1 and TRBJ2-1, the complete variable domain is EADIYQTPRYLVIGTGKKITLECSQTMGHDKMYWYQQDPGMELHLIHYSYGVNSTEKGDLSSESTVSRIRTEHFPLTLESARPSHTSQYLCASSVTPGLAEKGLINEQFFGPGTRLTVL.

This clonotype was found a few times. The gene calls are TRBV20-1 and TRBJ2-7, with D uncertain. Per germline, CDR1 DFQATT and CDR2 SNEGSKA (reference sequence). Trimming left V 0 bases short and J 2 bases short, with 11 bases between. The CDR3 is made up of 14 amino acids. CDR3 DNA: TGCAGTGCTAGAGATAAGGGCTTAACCTACGAGCAGTACTTC. The encoded protein is CSARDKGLTYEQYF.

This clonotype has a handful of counts. The rearrangement uses TRBV19 and TRBJ1-5; 8 bases align to TRBD1. The germline CDR1 and CDR2 sequences are LNHDA and SQIVND (reference sequence). V trimming: 3 bases; J trimming: 4 bases; junction bases outside the gene matches: 8. CDR3 length: 16 residues. The CDR3 spells CASSILYRGYNQPQHF. CDR3 nucleotides: TGTGCCAGTAGTATCCTGTACAGGGGGTATAATCAGCCCCAGCATTTT.

As regards this clonotype: Here the CDR3 omits its conserved ending phenylalanine or tryptophan, so a read error is the likely source. The V and J genes are TRBV10-3 and TRBJ2-7; TRBD2 aligns across 8 bases. The CDR3 covers 15 residues. Trimming took 0 bases from V and 4 from J; bases not matched to a gene: 5. CDR1 is ENHRY and CDR2 is SYGVKD in the germline V gene. In DNA, the CDR3 is TGTGCCATCAGTGAGTCTCTAGCGGGCCTTTACGAGCAGTACCTC. It codes for CAISESLAGLYEQYL.

This clonotype was seen repeatedly, ten times or more. The V gene is TRBV6-2 or TRBV6-3, the J gene TRBJ2-5; TRBD2 agrees at 7 bases. Trimming took 4 bases from V and 5 from J; bases not matched to a gene: 10. The CDR3 is made up of 15 amino acids. The germline V gene encodes CDR1 MNHEY and CDR2 SVGEGT. As DNA, the CDR3 is TGTGCCAGCAGTTCCCTTCGCGGGGGAGAGGAGACCCAGTACTTC. It encodes CASSSLRGGEETQYF.

In its sample, this clonotype was seen once. The rearrangement uses TRBV6-1 and TRBJ1-2, with 12 positions matching TRBD1. Losses at the gene ends were 4 bases for V and 7 bases for J; bases not matched to a gene: 10. Germline V CDR1 and CDR2: MNHNS, SASEGT. The CDR3 contains 16 residues. This chain's CDR3 is CASSGPGQGAQSGYTF. The CDR3 region has the DNA TGTGCCAGCAGTGGCCCGGGACAGGGGGCGCAAAGTGGCTACACCTTC.

The chain is built from TRBV25-1 and TRBJ2-2; TRBD1 agrees at 7 bases. Trimming took 4 bases from V and 4 from J; bases not matched to a gene: 12. The germline V gene encodes CDR1 MGHDK and CDR2 SYGVNS. This CDR3 has 17 amino acids. CDR3 sequence reads: CASSATPGQEATGELFF. CDR3 in DNA: TGTGCCAGCAGTGCCACCCCCGGACAGGAGGCCACCGGGGAGCTGTTTTTT.

The V call is TRBV5-1, the J call TRBJ1-6, with no clear D. The CDR3 is 16 amino acids. Germline V gene data show CDR1 as SGHRS and CDR2 as YFSETQ. Trimming left V 4 bases short and J 3 bases short, with 14 bases between. The CDR3 nucleotides read TGCGCCAGCAGCCCCGGGCGAGAAGTCTATAATTCACCCCTCCACTTT. Translating gives CASSPGREVYNSPLHF.

This clonotype was recorded many times. The rearrangement joins TRBV10-3 to TRBJ2-6, with D possibly being TRBD1 (5 bases). Germline V gene lookup returns CDR1 ENHRY and CDR2 SYGVKD. The germline V and J ends were trimmed by 9 bases and 0 bases, with 18 bases remaining between them. The CDR3 spans 17 residues. DNA of the CDR3: TGTGCCATAAGGGGTTCTGAGGTCCGCTCTGGGGCCAACGTCCTGACTTTC. As protein: CAIRGSEVRSGANVLTF.

The chain combines TRBV4-1 with TRBJ1-4, with D possibly matching TRBD1 (5 bases). V lost 0 bases, J lost 0 bases, and 14 bases lay in between. CDR3 length: 18 residues. The germline V gene has CDR1 MGHRA and CDR2 YSYEKL. The CDR3 sequence is CASSQELATAATNEKLFF. The CDR3 DNA reads as TGCGCCAGCAGCCAAGAACTAGCGACAGCAGCAACTAATGAAAAACTGTTTTTT.

This clonotype was seen ten or more times. J is TRBJ2-7 and V is TRBV6-1; no clear D gene. V lost 8 bases to trimming and J lost 5 bases, with 10 bases between them. CDR1 is MNHNS and CDR2 is SASEGT in the germline V gene. This CDR3 region has 11 residues. The CDR3 sequence is CASAENNEQYF. In nucleotides, the CDR3 is TGTGCCAGCGCGGAAAACAACGAGCAGTACTTC.